This T cell receptor beta chain was identified in a study of blood T cell repertoires in COVID-19. In assigning cohorts, the study relied on participant-reported clinical history. This CDR3 has 15 residues. Germline CDR1 reads LGHNA; CDR2 reads YNFKEQ. Trimming took off 1 base at V and 2 bases at J, with 12 bases between the two ends. The protocol was immunoSEQ multiplex PCR, while the TCRdb copy is restricted to in-frame clones and leaves out a portion. Of hundreds of thousands of clones listed, about 91% were seen once; the top ten hold about 14%. This TCR derives from a woman aged 45-65 years with acute COVID-19. The rearrangement links TRBV4-2 to TRBJ2-7, with D possibly being TRBD2 (6 bases). The specimen sequenced was PBMCs or T cells enriched from blood (not recorded which). The CDR3 region is CASSQVGGPPYEQYF. Written as DNA, the CDR3 is TGTGCCAGCAGCCAAGTCGGAGGGCCACCCTACGAGCAGTACTTC.